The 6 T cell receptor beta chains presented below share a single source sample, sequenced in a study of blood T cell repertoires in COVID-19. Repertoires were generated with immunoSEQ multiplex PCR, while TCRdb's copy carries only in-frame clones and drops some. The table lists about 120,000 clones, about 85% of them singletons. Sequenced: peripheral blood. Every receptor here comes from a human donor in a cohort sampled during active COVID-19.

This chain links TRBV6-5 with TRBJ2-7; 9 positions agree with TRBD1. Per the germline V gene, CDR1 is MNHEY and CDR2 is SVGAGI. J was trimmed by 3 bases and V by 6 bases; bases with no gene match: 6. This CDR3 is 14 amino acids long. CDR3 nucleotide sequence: TGTGCCAGCAGCCCAACGGACAGGGGCTACGAGCAGTACTTC. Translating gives CASSPTDRGYEQYF.

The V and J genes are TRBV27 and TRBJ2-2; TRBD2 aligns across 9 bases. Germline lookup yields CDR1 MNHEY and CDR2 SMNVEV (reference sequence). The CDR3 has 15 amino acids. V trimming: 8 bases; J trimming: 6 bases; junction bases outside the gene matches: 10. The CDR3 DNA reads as TGTGCCAGCTCCTCTGGCGGGAGGGCCCCCGGGGAGCTGTTTTTT. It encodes CASSSGGRAPGELFF.

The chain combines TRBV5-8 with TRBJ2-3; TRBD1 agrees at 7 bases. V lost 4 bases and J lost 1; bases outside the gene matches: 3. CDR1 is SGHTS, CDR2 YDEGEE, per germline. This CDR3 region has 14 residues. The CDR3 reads CASSRTGRTDTQYF. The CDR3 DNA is TGTGCCAGCAGCCGGACAGGACGCACAGATACGCAGTATTTT.

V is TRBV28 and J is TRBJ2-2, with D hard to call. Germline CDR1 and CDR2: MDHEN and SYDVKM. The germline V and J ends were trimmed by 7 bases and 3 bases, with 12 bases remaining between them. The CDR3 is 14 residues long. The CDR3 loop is CASILAGYTGELFF. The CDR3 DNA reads TGTGCCAGCATCTTGGCCGGGTACACCGGGGAGCTGTTTTTT.

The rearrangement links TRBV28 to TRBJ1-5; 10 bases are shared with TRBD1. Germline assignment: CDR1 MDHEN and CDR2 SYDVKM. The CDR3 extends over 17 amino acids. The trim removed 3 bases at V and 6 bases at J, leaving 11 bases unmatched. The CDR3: CASSFFSGQGTRQPQHF. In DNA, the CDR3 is TGTGCCAGCAGTTTCTTCTCGGGACAGGGGACGCGTCAGCCCCAGCATTTT.

The CDR3 loop is CASSFVGVTDTQYF. As DNA, the CDR3 is TGTGCCAGCAGTTTTGTAGGGGTCACAGATACGCAGTATTTT. The chain employs TRBV28 and TRBJ2-3; D might be TRBD1 (5 bases). The CDR3 loop spans 14 amino acids. The V and J ends lost 3 bases and 2 bases respectively, with 9 bases between them. CDR1 and CDR2 from the germline V gene are MDHEN and SYDVKM.